This T cell receptor (beta chain) was captured in a study of CXCR3-negative and CXCR3-positive naive CD8 T cells. Turning to the study itself: Roughly 135 million TRB reads were obtained overall (about 1.5 +/- 0.3 million per library). Overall study findings and caveats: Comparison of naive cells showed more hydrophobic TRB CDR3s in CXCR3-positive than in CXCR3-negative naive cells. The study found CXCR3 expression partially decreased after cryopreservation and ran most assays on fresh PBMCs.

The germline V gene has CDR1 DFQATT and CDR2 SNEGSKA (reference sequence). This CDR3 contains 12 residues. Each CD8+ T cell subset was flow-sorted in triplicate. Every sort contained approximately 300,000 cells. Libraries were UMI-labeled 5' RACE TRB cDNA. TCRdb re-analyzed the 5' RACE reads; it lists each CDR3 protein once, without DNA. Recorded here are about 120,000 distinct CDR3 sequences; the top ten clones represent approximately 0.5%. A remark on this clonotype: Its cognate antigen is unknown.

Source material: naive CXCR3- CD8+ T cells from blood. The subset: CD45RO-CCR7+CD27+CD95- naive CD8+ T cells lacking CXCR3 (TNR3-). The sequence was obtained from a human donor in good health. Some clones in this sample may be carry-over from other donors' samples. The chain recombines TRBV20-1 with TRBJ1-1; TCRdb's D gene call, TRBD1, goes unchecked for lack of DNA. CDR3 sequence reads: CSAQDRDWWAFF.